A single T cell receptor beta chain is shown here with its context. Its matching antigen is unknown. Reverse transcription of roughly 0.5 to 1 ug RNA was carried out with random hexamers. With immunoSEQ multiplex PCR, TCR beta CDR3 was amplified across 54 Vbeta and 13 Jbeta. TCRdb fed the immunoSEQ multiplex PCR reads into MiXCR, producing one record per CDR3 protein. Of fewer than 200,000 distinct CDR3 sequences listed, about 94% are singletons. Germline values: CDR1 SGHTA, CDR2 FQGNSA. V lost 4 bases and J 6 bases, leaving 18 bases between the germline ends. The CDR3 extends over 15 amino acids. The sample comes from a study of CD8 T cells in Susac syndrome. Overall study results and limits: The number of individuals included in the study's TCR sequencing and HLA analysis was acknowledged as relatively small.

Sequencing of TCR beta, carried out with a high-throughput approach, was applied to CD8+ and CD4+ T cells from the blood. The chain employs TRBV7-2 and TRBJ1-2; D uncertain. The TCR originated in a human donor in good health. Sequencing input: CD4+ T cells from PBMCs. The CDR3 region is CASSSPIARAHGYTF. Here the CDR3 DNA reads TGTGCCAGCAGCTCCCCTATCGCGCGGGCCCATGGCTACACCTTC. Full variable domain (remainder filled in from reference TRBV7-2 and TRBJ1-2): GAGVSQSPSNKVTEKGKDVELRCDPISGHTALYWYRQSLGQGLEFLIYFQGNSAPDKSGLPSDRFSAERTGGSVSTLTIQRTQQEDSAVYLCASSSPIARAHGYTFGSGTRLTVV.